The present TCR beta chain was sequenced within a study of Ad26.COV2.S vaccination and SARS-CoV-2 variants. In the study overall: The donor was enrolled in the Ad26.COV2.S arm of the COV1001 trial.

Sequenced by immunoSEQ multiplex PCR; TCRdb stores in-frame clones only, minus some. There are hundreds of thousands of clones in the sample; 70% to 90% occur only once, and approximately 11% lies in the top ten. Treatment: some 20 received Ad26.COV2.S at low or high dose, single or two shots; several received placebo; per-sample allocation not given. Collection of the samples took place on day 63 after the first injection of vaccine or placebo. CDR1 MNHEY and CDR2 SMNVEV come from the germline V gene (reference sequence). The ends were cut back, 8 bases at V and 0 bases at J, with 11 bases in the middle. The CDR3 covers 14 residues.

This rearrangement joins TRBV27 to TRBJ2-1, with a tentative D call TRBD1 (6 bases). The source of this sequence is a person aged 18-65 years who received the Ad26.COV2.S COVID-19 vaccine or a placebo. This material consisted of peripheral blood, taken in a trial of Ad26.COV2.S vaccine versus placebo. This chain's CDR3 is CASGTGSSYNEQFF. As DNA, the CDR3 is TGTGCCAGCGGAACAGGGAGCTCCTACAATGAGCAGTTCTTC.